The rows below give T cell receptor beta chains drawn from one sample of a study of T cell repertoires in aging, cancer and after chemotherapy. TCRdb reanalysed the multiplex PCR reads using MiXCR and keeps one entry per CDR3 protein. The table shows around 13,000 distinct CDR3 sequences, with about 40% occurring only once. Sequenced input: blood. These receptors all come from a human donor in good health. The donor label of this sample is uncertain. CDR3s include the opening cysteine and the closing phenylalanine or tryptophan. D genes are given only for firm matches. For some rows the clone size is stated as once, few or many, or as a class when expanded; others skip it.

TRBJ1-2	TRBD1	-	TRBV6-6	TGTGCCAGCAGTCGGGACAGTCGCTACACCTTC	CASSRDSRYTF
TRBJ1-1	-	-	TRBV18	TGTGCCAGCTCACCCCCCCCCACCCGTTATGATGGCACTGAAGCTTTCTTT	CASSPPPTRYDGTEAFF
TRBJ1-1	TRBD1	-	TRBV19	TGTGCCAGTAGTATTGGGTTGACAGGGGGCACTGAAGCTTTCTTT	CASSIGLTGGTEAFF
TRBJ2-2	-	once	TRBV5-5	TGCGCCAGCAGCTTGGACCCGGGTGGGGGCCCTCTTAACACCGGGGAGCTGTTTTTT	CASSLDPGGGPLNTGELFF
TRBJ2-1	TRBD2	few	TRBV7-6	TGTGCCAGCAGCTTGACCGGGACTAGCGCCTACAATGAGCAGTTCTTC	CASSLTGTSAYNEQFF
TRBJ2-1	-	few	TRBV19	TGTGCCAGTAGTGCCCTCGAGGGAGGCTTCAATGAGCAGTTCTTC	CASSALEGGFNEQFF
TRBJ2-5	-	once	TRBV6-5	TGTGCCAGCAACTATCGGACAGAAGAGACCCAGTACTTC	CASNYRTEETQYF
TRBJ1-4	-	few	TRBV19	TGTGCCAGTAGTATTGCGGAGATGAGTGAAAAACTGTTTTTT	CASSIAEMSEKLFF
TRBJ2-3	TRBD2	-	TRBV30	TGCGGGCTAGCGGGGGGGCCTTCAGATACGCAGTATTTT	CGLAGGPSDTQYF
TRBJ2-7	-	-	TRBV30	TGTGCCTGCGGAATTTACAGTGCGCTCTACGAGCAGTACTTC	CACGIYSALYEQYF
TRBJ2-4	TRBD2	-	TRBV6-1	TGTGCCAGCAGTGGGTCGGGTAGCGGGAGTTTATCACGGAACATTCAGTACTTC	CASSGSGSGSLSRNIQYF